The rows below give T cell receptor beta chains drawn from one sample of a study of shared clonotypes between healthy human individuals. The repertoire was sequenced with immunoSEQ multiplex PCR; TCRdb's copy has only in-frame clones and lacks some. The profile shows 600,000 to 750,000 clones, 55% to 75% of them singletons. The sequenced material came from memory CD4+ T cells sorted from blood. The receptors derive from a woman in her 30s in good health. Both conserved end residues are part of each CDR3. The order of the fields is J gene, D gene, V gene, clone size, CDR3 DNA, CDR3 protein. The D gene is left open where the match is weak. Rows may omit the clone size; those that give it use once, few, many or a size class.

j_gene: TRBJ2-5; d_gene: TRBD2; v_gene: TRBV5-1; abundance: NA; CDR3nt: TGCGCCAGCAGCTACGTAGCGGGGAAGCAAGAGACCCAGTACTTC; CDR3aa: CASSYVAGKQETQYF
j_gene: TRBJ2-2; d_gene: NA; v_gene: TRBV28; abundance: once; CDR3nt: TGTGCCACCTGCTTAAGGGGGGGTGAGCTGTTTTTT; CDR3aa: CATCLRGGELFF
j_gene: TRBJ1-4; d_gene: NA; v_gene: TRBV7-9; abundance: NA; CDR3nt: TGTGCCAGCAGCGGCGCGAGGGGTGGGGATGAAAAACTGTTTTTT; CDR3aa: CASSGARGGDEKLFF
j_gene: TRBJ1-4; d_gene: NA; v_gene: TRBV6-5; abundance: few; CDR3nt: TGTGCCAGCAGTTTTTCCTCAGGGGCGATCAATGAAAAACTGTTTTTT; CDR3aa: CASSFSSGAINEKLFF
j_gene: TRBJ2-1; d_gene: TRBD2; v_gene: TRBV11-2; abundance: NA; CDR3nt: TGTGCCAGCAGCTTAAGCCTAGCGGGAGGAGAGCAGTTCTTC; CDR3aa: CASSLSLAGGEQFF
j_gene: TRBJ2-2; d_gene: TRBD1; v_gene: TRBV6-5; abundance: NA; CDR3nt: TGTGCCAGCAGTTACGACAGGGCGTTCACCGGGGAGCTGTTTTTT; CDR3aa: CASSYDRAFTGELFF
j_gene: TRBJ2-1; d_gene: TRBD2; v_gene: TRBV11-2; abundance: few; CDR3nt: TGTGCCAGCAGCTCGAGAGCGGGAGCCGATTACAATGAGCAGTTCTTC; CDR3aa: CASSSRAGADYNEQFF
j_gene: TRBJ2-3; d_gene: TRBD1; v_gene: TRBV5-1; abundance: NA; CDR3nt: TGCGCCAGCAGCTCTGGGACAGGGGTAAAAGATACGCAGTATTTT; CDR3aa: CASSSGTGVKDTQYF
j_gene: TRBJ2-5; d_gene: NA; v_gene: TRBV6-1; abundance: NA; CDR3nt: TGTGCCAGCAGTATCCTGGCTACGGGGACCCAGTACTTC; CDR3aa: CASSILATGTQYF
j_gene: TRBJ2-1; d_gene: TRBD2; v_gene: TRBV7-8; abundance: NA; CDR3nt: TGTGCCAGCAGCTTCCCGGGACTAGCGGGAGTCAATGAGCAGTTCTTC; CDR3aa: CASSFPGLAGVNEQFF